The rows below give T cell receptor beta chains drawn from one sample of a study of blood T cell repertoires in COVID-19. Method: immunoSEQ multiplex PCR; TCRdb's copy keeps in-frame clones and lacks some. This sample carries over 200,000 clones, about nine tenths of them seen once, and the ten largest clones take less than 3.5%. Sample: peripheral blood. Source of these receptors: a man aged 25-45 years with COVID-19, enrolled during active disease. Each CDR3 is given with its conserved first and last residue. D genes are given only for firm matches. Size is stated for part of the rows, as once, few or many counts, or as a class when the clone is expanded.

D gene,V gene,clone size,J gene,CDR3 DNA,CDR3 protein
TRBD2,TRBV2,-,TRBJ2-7,TGTGCCAGCATGCGGGGGGGGACACGCTTTACCTACGAGCAGTACTTC,CASMRGGTRFTYEQYF
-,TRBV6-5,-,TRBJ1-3,TGTGCCAGCAGTTACTCTGGCTTCTCTGGAAACACCATATATTTT,CASSYSGFSGNTIYF
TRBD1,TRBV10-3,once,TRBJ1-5,TGTGCCACCGGAAGTTCGGGACAGTACAATCAGCCCCAGCATTTT,CATGSSGQYNQPQHF
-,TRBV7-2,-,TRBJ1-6,TGTGCCAGCAGCCTCTTCGTCGGGGGGCATATGGGAAATAATTCACCCCTCCACTTT,CASSLFVGGHMGNNSPLHF
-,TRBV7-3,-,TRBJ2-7,TGTGCCAGCAGCATACAGGGGACTGGCTACGAGCAGTACTTC,CASSIQGTGYEQYF
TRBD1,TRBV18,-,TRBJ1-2,TGTGCCAGCTCAGAGGGACAGGGGATGGATGGCTACACCTTC,CASSEGQGMDGYTF
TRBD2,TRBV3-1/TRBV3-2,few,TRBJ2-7,TGTGCCAGCAGCCCGACTAGCGGGAGAAGGTACGAGCAGTACTTC,CASSPTSGRRYEQYF
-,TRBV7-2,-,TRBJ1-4,TGTGCCAGCAGCTACAGGGCCGCAACTAATGAAAAACTGTTTTTT,CASSYRAATNEKLFF
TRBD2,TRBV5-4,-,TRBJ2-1,TGTGCCAGCAGCTTGGCTAGCGGGGGAACTAGCGAGCAGTTCTTC,CASSLASGGTSEQFF
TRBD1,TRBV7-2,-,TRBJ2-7,TGTGCCAGCAGCTTAGTCGGGACAGGGGGCGCGAGGAACGAGCAGTACTTC,CASSLVGTGGARNEQYF
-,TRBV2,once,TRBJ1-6,TGTGCCAGCAGTGATACGATTTCGAGCTCCTATAATTCACCCCTCCACTTT,CASSDTISSSYNSPLHF
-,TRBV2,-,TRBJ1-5,TGTGCCAGCATTCGAGAAGGGGGTCTCAGCAATCAGCCCCAGCATTTT,CASIREGGLSNQPQHF
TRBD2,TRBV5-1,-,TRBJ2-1,TGCGCCAGCAAATACCTAGCGGGAGCGGTCAATGAGCAGTTCTTC,CASKYLAGAVNEQFF
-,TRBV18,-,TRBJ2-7,TGTGCCAGCTTCAGTCAGGAAGGGGCCTACGAGCAGTACTTC,CASFSQEGAYEQYF
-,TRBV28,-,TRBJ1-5,TGTGCCAGCAGGGGGGGGCATGCGGGGAATCAGCCCCAGCATTTT,CASRGGHAGNQPQHF
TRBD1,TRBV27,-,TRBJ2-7,TGTGCCAGCAGTTTAGAGGGACAGGGGGTATTGTTCTACTTC,CASSLEGQGVLFYF
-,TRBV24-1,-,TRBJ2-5,TGTGCCACCAGTGATTTAACGGCAGGATCTCAAGAGACCCAGTACTTC,CATSDLTAGSQETQYF
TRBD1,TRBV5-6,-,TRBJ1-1,TGTGCCAGCAGCTCCTACAGGGGGGGCACGGGGGCTGAAGCTTTCTTT,CASSSYRGGTGAEAFF
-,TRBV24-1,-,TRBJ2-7,TGTGCCACCAGTGTTAAGGGTATTACTAGGGAGCAGTACTTC,CATSVKGITREQYF
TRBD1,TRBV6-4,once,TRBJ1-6,TGTGCCAGCAGTAAAGACAGGGCCCACTATAATTCACCCCTCCACTTT,CASSKDRAHYNSPLHF
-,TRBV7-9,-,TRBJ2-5,TGTGCCAGCACCAAATCAAGCGGGCGGGATGAGACCCAGTACTTC,CASTKSSGRDETQYF